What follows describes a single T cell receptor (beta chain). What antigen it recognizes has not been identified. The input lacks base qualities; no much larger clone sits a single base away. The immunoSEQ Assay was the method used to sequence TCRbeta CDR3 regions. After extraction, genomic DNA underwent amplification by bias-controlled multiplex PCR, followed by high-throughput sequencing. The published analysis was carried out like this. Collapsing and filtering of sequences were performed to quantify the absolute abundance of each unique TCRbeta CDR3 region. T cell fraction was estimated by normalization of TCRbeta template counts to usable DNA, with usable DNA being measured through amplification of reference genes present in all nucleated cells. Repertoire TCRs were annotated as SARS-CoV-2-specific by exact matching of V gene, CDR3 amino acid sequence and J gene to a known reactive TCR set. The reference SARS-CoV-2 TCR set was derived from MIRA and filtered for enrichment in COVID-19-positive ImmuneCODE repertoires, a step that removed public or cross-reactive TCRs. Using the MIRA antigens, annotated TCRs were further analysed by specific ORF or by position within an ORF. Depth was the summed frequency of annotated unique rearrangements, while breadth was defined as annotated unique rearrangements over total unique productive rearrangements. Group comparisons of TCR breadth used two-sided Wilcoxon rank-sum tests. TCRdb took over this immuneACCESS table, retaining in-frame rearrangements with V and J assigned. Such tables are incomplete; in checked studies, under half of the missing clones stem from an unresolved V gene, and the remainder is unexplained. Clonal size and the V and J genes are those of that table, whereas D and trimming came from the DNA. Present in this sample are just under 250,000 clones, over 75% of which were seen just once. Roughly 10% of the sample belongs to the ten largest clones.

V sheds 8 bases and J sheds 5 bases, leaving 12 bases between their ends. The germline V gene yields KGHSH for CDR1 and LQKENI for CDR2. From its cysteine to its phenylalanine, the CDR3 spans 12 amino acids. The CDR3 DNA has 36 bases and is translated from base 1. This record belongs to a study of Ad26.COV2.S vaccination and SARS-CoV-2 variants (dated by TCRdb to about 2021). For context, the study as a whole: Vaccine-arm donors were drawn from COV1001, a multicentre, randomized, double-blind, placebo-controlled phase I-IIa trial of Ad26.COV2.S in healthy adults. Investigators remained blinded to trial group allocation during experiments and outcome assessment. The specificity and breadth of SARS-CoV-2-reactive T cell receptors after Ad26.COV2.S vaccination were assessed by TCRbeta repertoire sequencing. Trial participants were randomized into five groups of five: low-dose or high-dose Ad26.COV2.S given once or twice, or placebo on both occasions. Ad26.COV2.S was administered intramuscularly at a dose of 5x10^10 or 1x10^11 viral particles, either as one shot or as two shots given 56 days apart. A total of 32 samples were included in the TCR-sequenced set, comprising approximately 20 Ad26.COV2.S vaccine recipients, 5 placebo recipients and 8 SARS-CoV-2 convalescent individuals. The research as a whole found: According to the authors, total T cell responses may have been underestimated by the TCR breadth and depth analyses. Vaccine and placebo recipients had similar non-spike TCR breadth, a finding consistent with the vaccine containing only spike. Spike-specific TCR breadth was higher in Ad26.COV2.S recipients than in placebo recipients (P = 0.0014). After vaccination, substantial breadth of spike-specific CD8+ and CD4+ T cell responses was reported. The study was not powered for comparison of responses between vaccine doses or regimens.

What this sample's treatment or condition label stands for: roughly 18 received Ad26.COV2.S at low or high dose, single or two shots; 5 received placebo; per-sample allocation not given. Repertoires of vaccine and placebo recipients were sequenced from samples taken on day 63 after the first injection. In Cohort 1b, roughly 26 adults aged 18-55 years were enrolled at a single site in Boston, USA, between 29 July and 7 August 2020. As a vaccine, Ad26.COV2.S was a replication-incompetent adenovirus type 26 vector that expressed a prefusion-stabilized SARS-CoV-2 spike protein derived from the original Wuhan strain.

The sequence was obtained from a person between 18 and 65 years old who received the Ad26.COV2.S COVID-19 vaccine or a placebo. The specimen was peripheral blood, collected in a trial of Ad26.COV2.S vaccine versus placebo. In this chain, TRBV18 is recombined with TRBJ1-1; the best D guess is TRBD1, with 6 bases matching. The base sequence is TGTGCCAGCCGGGAGGGGGTTACTGAAGCTTTCTTT. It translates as CASREGVTEAFF.